These T cell receptor beta chains were read from a single sample in a study of identical twins. TCRdb processed the 5' RACE reads anew with MiXCR; each CDR3 protein has one entry. This sample has about 530,000 distinct CDR3 sequences, with roughly 15% found just once. Another study also made use of these data, one on yellow fever vaccine responses in identical twins.

The material sequenced was CD4+ T cells sorted from blood. These receptors were obtained from a woman under 30 in good health. The CDR3 runs from the conserved cysteine through the conserved F or W. The D gene is left open where the match is weak. Not all rows give a size; the values are once, few, many and, for expanded clones, a class.

abundance | d_gene | j_gene | v_gene | CDR3aa | CDR3nt
. | . | TRBJ2-3 | TRBV19 | CASSMRVRTDTQYF | TGTGCCAGTAGTATGCGGGTTCGCACAGATACGCAGTATTTT
few | . | TRBJ2-2 | TRBV28 | CASSPWGTLNTGELFF | TGTGCCAGCAGCCCCTGGGGGACACTGAACACCGGGGAGCTGTTTTTT
. | . | TRBJ2-5 | TRBV6-5 | CASSSMAGGKAQETQYF | TGTGCCAGCAGTTCAATGGCCGGGGGAAAGGCTCAAGAGACCCAGTACTTC
few | TRBD2 | TRBJ2-1 | TRBV5-1 | CASSLELANYNEQFF | TGCGCCAGCAGCTTGGAACTAGCGAACTACAATGAGCAGTTCTTC
few | . | TRBJ1-1 | TRBV29-1 | CSVGGDHRVGNTEAFF | TGCAGCGTTGGAGGGGATCACAGGGTCGGGAACACTGAAGCTTTCTTT
. | TRBD2 | TRBJ2-3 | TRBV3-1 | CASSQRLATDTQYF | TGTGCCAGCAGCCAACGACTAGCGACAGATACGCAGTATTTT
. | TRBD2 | TRBJ2-1 | TRBV7-8 | CASSQRGLAGGGEQFF | TGTGCCAGCAGTCAACGGGGACTAGCGGGAGGGGGGGAGCAGTTCTTC
. | . | TRBJ2-1 | TRBV7-9 | CASSFPDRYNEQFF | TGTGCCAGCAGCTTCCCCGATAGGTACAATGAGCAGTTCTTC
few | . | TRBJ1-1 | TRBV28 | CASSGSRADSSSEAFF | TGTGCCAGCAGTGGGTCGCGGGCAGATTCATCATCTGAAGCTTTCTTT
. | . | TRBJ2-1 | TRBV20-1 | CSARQGSSYNEQFF | TGCAGTGCTAGACAGGGCAGCTCCTACAATGAGCAGTTCTTC
. | . | TRBJ2-1 | TRBV10-1 | CASSTGYLSYNEQFF | TGCGCCAGCAGCACCGGATACCTCTCCTACAATGAGCAGTTCTTC
. | . | TRBJ2-2 | TRBV7-2 | CASSLTRIATGELFF | TGTGCCAGCAGCTTAACCAGGATTGCCACCGGGGAGCTGTTTTTT
few | . | TRBJ2-1 | TRBV15 | CATSRDPAAEGNEQFF | TGTGCCACCAGCAGAGATCCCGCCGCAGAGGGCAATGAGCAGTTCTTC
few | . | TRBJ2-3 | TRBV20-1 | CSADRENTDTQYF | TGCAGTGCGGACCGGGAAAACACAGATACGCAGTATTTT
few | TRBD2 | TRBJ2-7 | TRBV14 | CASSHGTSGRSYF | TGTGCCAGCAGCCACGGGACTAGCGGGAGGTCGTACTTC
. | . | TRBJ1-5 | TRBV6-5 | CASSYSGDSNQPQHF | TGTGCCAGCAGTTACTCGGGGGATAGCAATCAGCCCCAGCATTTT
. | TRBD2 | TRBJ2-3 | TRBV10-3 | CAISGAGEDTQYF | TGTGCCATCAGTGGAGCGGGAGAGGATACGCAGTATTTT
. | TRBD2 | TRBJ2-4 | TRBV10-3 | CAISESRGGVSHIQYF | TGTGCCATCAGTGAGTCAAGGGGAGGGGTCAGCCACATTCAGTACTTC
few | . | TRBJ1-4 | TRBV7-8 | CASSPHRVNEKLFF | TGTGCCAGCAGCCCTCACCGGGTTAATGAAAAACTGTTTTTT
. | . | TRBJ1-4 | TRBV19 | CASSPRTSNEKLFF | TGTGCCAGTAGTCCTCGGACGTCTAATGAAAAACTGTTTTTT
. | TRBD1 | TRBJ2-1 | TRBV14 | CASSKTQGAYYNEQFF | TGTGCCAGCAGCAAAACGCAGGGGGCTTACTACAATGAGCAGTTCTTC
once | . | TRBJ1-2 | TRBV6-5 | CASRTGYGYTF | TGTGCCAGCAGAACCGGCTATGGCTACACCTTC
. | . | TRBJ2-7 | TRBV29-1 | CSVEDLARFSYEQYF | TGCAGCGTTGAAGATTTGGCCCGCTTCTCCTACGAGCAGTACTTC
few | . | TRBJ2-1 | TRBV6-2/TRBV6-3 | CASSYSWTVYNEQFF | TGTGCCAGCAGTTACTCTTGGACGGTTTACAATGAGCAGTTCTTC
few | TRBD2 | TRBJ2-1 | TRBV2 | CASSEPQTSGRGISYNEQFF | TGTGCCAGCAGTGAGCCCCAGACTAGCGGGAGAGGCATCTCCTACAATGAGCAGTTCTTC
. | . | TRBJ2-3 | TRBV21-1 | CASRTGRNTYTQYF | TGTGCCAGCAGGACAGGGAGAAACACATATACGCAGTATTTT
. | . | TRBJ1-4 | TRBV7-9 | CASSQLGVTNEKLFF | TGTGCCAGCAGCCAACTCGGGGTAACTAATGAAAAACTGTTTTTT
few | . | TRBJ2-3 | TRBV7-6 | CASSLGGQGFTDTQYF | TGTGCCAGCAGCCTAGGGGGGCAGGGCTTCACAGATACGCAGTATTTT
. | TRBD1 | TRBJ1-6 | TRBV27 | CASSLSGTGFASPLHF | TGTGCCAGCAGTTTATCGGGGACAGGGTTTGCTTCACCCCTCCACTTT
once | . | TRBJ2-7 | TRBV28 | CASSLQERKQYF | TGTGCCAGCAGTTTACAGGAAAGGAAGCAGTACTTC
. | . | TRBJ2-5 | TRBV3-1 | CATSQGGGPQETQYF | TGTGCCACCTCCCAAGGGGGAGGGCCTCAAGAGACCCAGTACTTC
. | TRBD2 | TRBJ2-1 | TRBV11-2 | CASSLHWWRDLAGYNEQFF | TGTGCCAGCAGCTTACACTGGTGGCGGGATCTAGCGGGGTACAATGAGCAGTTCTTC
. | TRBD2 | TRBJ2-1 | TRBV20-1 | CSARDPTSGRRNEQFF | TGCAGTGCTAGAGACCCGACTAGCGGGAGGCGGAATGAGCAGTTCTTC
. | . | TRBJ2-1 | TRBV11-3 | CASSLESGRGNEQFF | TGTGCCAGCAGCTTAGAATCCGGGAGAGGTAATGAGCAGTTCTTC
. | . | TRBJ2-7 | TRBV20-1 | CSARADGLYEQYF | TGCAGTGCTAGAGCGGACGGCCTCTACGAGCAGTACTTC
. | TRBD1 | TRBJ2-7 | TRBV28 | CASSPMTGPSYEQYF | TGTGCCAGCAGCCCCATGACAGGGCCCTCCTACGAGCAGTACTTC
. | TRBD1 | TRBJ1-1 | TRBV3-1 | CASRQGQRNTEAFF | TGTGCCAGCAGGCAGGGACAGCGGAACACTGAAGCTTTCTTT
. | TRBD2 | TRBJ2-1 | TRBV5-5 | CASTKGPSGTYNEQFF | TGTGCCAGCACCAAGGGTCCTAGCGGGACCTACAATGAGCAGTTCTTC
. | TRBD1 | TRBJ2-1 | TRBV11-2 | CASSLDRGTASSYNEQFF | TGTGCCAGCAGCTTAGACAGAGGGACAGCGAGCTCCTACAATGAGCAGTTCTTC
. | . | TRBJ2-1 | TRBV18 | CASSRNRQGGHYNEQFF | TGTGCCAGCTCACGAAATCGACAGGGAGGACACTACAATGAGCAGTTCTTC
few | TRBD2 | TRBJ2-5 | TRBV3-1 | CASSQPGLAGVTPSGETQYF | TGTGCCAGCAGCCAACCTGGACTAGCGGGGGTTACACCTTCGGGGGAGACCCAGTACTTC
. | . | TRBJ1-1 | TRBV5-1 | CASSLADSNTEAFF | TGCGCCAGCAGCTTGGCGGACAGTAACACTGAAGCTTTCTTT
. | TRBD1 | TRBJ1-4 | TRBV5-1 | CASSLGTGLGEKLFF | TGCGCCAGCAGCTTGGGGACAGGGTTGGGTGAAAAACTGTTTTTT
few | TRBD1 | TRBJ2-1 | TRBV5-1 | CASGRDSINEQFF | TGCGCCAGCGGACGGGACAGCATTAATGAGCAGTTCTTC
few | TRBD1 | TRBJ1-4 | TRBV9 | CASSKGALDEKLFF | TGTGCCAGCAGCAAGGGGGCCTTAGATGAAAAACTGTTTTTT
many | . | TRBJ2-2 | TRBV7-2 | CASSLAYRANGELFF | TGTGCCAGCAGCTTAGCGTACAGGGCCAACGGGGAGCTGTTTTTT
few | . | TRBJ1-1 | TRBV29-1 | CSVGAANTEAFF | TGCAGCGTTGGGGCGGCCAACACTGAAGCTTTCTTT
. | . | TRBJ2-4 | TRBV20-1 | CCAREVGKGVGNIQYF | TGCTGTGCTAGAGAGGTGGGAAAGGGAGTAGGGAACATTCAGTACTTC
. | TRBD2 | TRBJ2-7 | TRBV5-5 | CASRYGLAGGPYEQYF | TGTGCCAGCAGATACGGACTAGCGGGAGGGCCGTACGAGCAGTACTTC
. | TRBD1 | TRBJ2-5 | TRBV18 | CASSPGTGGRETQYF | TGTGCCAGCTCACCCGGGACAGGGGGCCGGGAGACCCAGTACTTC
. | TRBD1 | TRBJ1-1 | TRBV4-2 | CASSLGQGPSSEAFF | TGTGCCAGCAGCTTAGGACAGGGTCCGTCTTCTGAAGCTTTCTTT
few | . | TRBJ1-1 | TRBV27 | CASSPDSVNTEAFF | TGTGCCAGCAGTCCCGACAGTGTGAACACTGAAGCTTTCTTT